This T cell receptor (beta chain) was captured by sequencing in a study of T cell repertoires in cytomegalovirus infection. In TCRdb, the reads were re-called with MiXCR into one record per CDR3 protein. The sample carries more than 300,000 distinct CDR3 sequences, approximately 30% recorded once. There are many counts of this clonotype. Its antigen is unknown. The clonotype was recovered from a human donor in good health (CMV status not recorded). Some clones in this sample may be carry-over from other donors' samples. Material: cultured PBMCs, obtained from culture after CMV antigen stimulation.

Here the CDR3 DNA reads TGTGCCAGCAGTTTTCAGGGCTTGAACACTGAAGCTTTCTTT. Amino acids: CASSFQGLNTEAFF. The V and J genes are TRBV12-3 or TRBV12-4 and TRBJ1-1, with a tentative D call TRBD1 (5 bases). The CDR3 loop spans 14 amino acids. V shed 3 bases and J shed 0 bases, with 8 bases lying between them.